Listed below are T cell receptor beta chains from one sample, sequenced in a study of OX40 agonist ivuxolimab in advanced cancers. The protocol was immunoSEQ multiplex PCR, while the TCRdb copy is restricted to in-frame clones and leaves out a portion. The sample has about 67,000 clones, 65% to 90% seen once; the top ten hold roughly 2.3%. Sequences were derived from CD4+ or CD8+ T cells sorted from blood, sampled in a trial of the OX40 agonist ivuxolimab. The receptors were gathered from an adult with an advanced solid tumor such as melanoma, head and neck, liver or kidney cancer. Both conserved end residues are part of each CDR3. The D gene is left open where the match is weak. Some rows mark clone size as missing; the rest say once, few, many or name a class of expanded clone.

v_call	clone_size	d_call	j_call	cdr3_nt	cdr3_aa
TRBV11-3	-	-	TRBJ1-1	TGTGCCAGCAGCTTGGGGCCGAACACTGAAGCTTTCTTT	CASSLGPNTEAFF
TRBV18	once	-	TRBJ1-3	TGTGCCAGCTCACACTTGGACAGAAGTTCTGGAAACACCATATATTTT	CASSHLDRSSGNTIYF
TRBV6-6	once	-	TRBJ2-5	TGTGCCGTCCAGGGGATCCAAGAGACCCAGTACTTC	CAVQGIQETQYF
TRBV5-1	-	-	TRBJ1-5	TGCGCCAGCAGCTTGGACACGGGGAGCAATCAGCCCCAGCATTTT	CASSLDTGSNQPQHF
TRBV6-5	-	-	TRBJ2-5	TGTGCCAGCAGTTACTCGGGGGCCGCAGTACAAGAGACCCAGTACTTC	CASSYSGAAVQETQYF
TRBV5-6	-	-	TRBJ1-1	TGTGCCAGCAGCTTGAGGGGAACTGACACTGAAGCTTTCTTT	CASSLRGTDTEAFF
TRBV18	-	-	TRBJ1-4	TGTGCCAGCTCACCAGAATTGAGGGGCTTGGGTGAAAAACTGTTTTTT	CASSPELRGLGEKLFF
TRBV6-1	-	-	TRBJ2-1	TGTGCCAGCACCTCATCAGGGGCGTTTTACAATGAGCAGTTCTTC	CASTSSGAFYNEQFF
TRBV6-4	-	TRBD2	TRBJ2-2	TGTGCCAGCAGTGCCACGAGCGGGGGCGCCGGGGAGCTGTTTTTT	CASSATSGGAGELFF
TRBV27	-	-	TRBJ2-7	TGTGCCAGCAGTAAAAATTCGGGCGTTCTCTCCTACGAGCAGTACTTC	CASSKNSGVLSYEQYF
TRBV18	-	TRBD1	TRBJ1-6	TGTGCCAGCTCACCCTCCTACAGGGGCGCGAGGTCCTATAATTCACCCCTCCACTTT	CASSPSYRGARSYNSPLHF
TRBV6-6	-	-	TRBJ1-2	TGTGCCAGCAGTGGCAGGGGTAACTATGGCTACACCTTC	CASSGRGNYGYTF
TRBV7-3	-	TRBD1	TRBJ2-1	TGTGCCAGCAGCGTACACGGGACAGGGGGCGCGTTATACAATGAGCAGTTCTTC	CASSVHGTGGALYNEQFF
TRBV5-1	-	-	TRBJ2-5	TGCGCCAGCAGCTGGGACCAAGAGACCCAGTACTTC	CASSWDQETQYF
TRBV4-2	-	-	TRBJ2-2	TGTGCCAGCAGCCAAGAGGGGCCCACCGGGGAGCTGTTTTTT	CASSQEGPTGELFF
TRBV5-5	medium-sized	TRBD1	TRBJ1-2	TGTGCCAGCAGCGCCTCCGGGACAGGGACCAACTATGGCTACACCTTC	CASSASGTGTNYGYTF
TRBV6-1	once	-	TRBJ1-1	TGTGCCAGCAGCCGTTACAGGGAGCAAGCTTTCTTT	CASSRYREQAFF
TRBV25-1	-	-	TRBJ1-3	TGTGCCAGCAGTCCAGCAACCACTGGAAACACCATATATTTT	CASSPATTGNTIYF
TRBV7-2	-	TRBD2	TRBJ2-5	TGTGCCAGCAGCCTGGAGGTTAGCGGGGAGACCCAGTACTTC	CASSLEVSGETQYF
TRBV19	-	TRBD1	TRBJ1-2	TGTGCCAGCCAACAGGGGTTGAACTATGGCTACACCTTC	CASQQGLNYGYTF
TRBV14	-	TRBD2	TRBJ2-2	TGTGCCAGCAGCCATCCACCCGGGAGGGGCTCGAACACCGGGGAGCTGTTTTTT	CASSHPPGRGSNTGELFF
TRBV7-2	-	-	TRBJ2-3	TGTGCCAGCAGCTTAGAACGGGGACTCACAGATACGCAGTATTTT	CASSLERGLTDTQYF
TRBV19	-	-	TRBJ2-1	TGTGCCAGTAGTAAAGAGGGACTCGTATACAATGAGCAGTTCTTC	CASSKEGLVYNEQFF